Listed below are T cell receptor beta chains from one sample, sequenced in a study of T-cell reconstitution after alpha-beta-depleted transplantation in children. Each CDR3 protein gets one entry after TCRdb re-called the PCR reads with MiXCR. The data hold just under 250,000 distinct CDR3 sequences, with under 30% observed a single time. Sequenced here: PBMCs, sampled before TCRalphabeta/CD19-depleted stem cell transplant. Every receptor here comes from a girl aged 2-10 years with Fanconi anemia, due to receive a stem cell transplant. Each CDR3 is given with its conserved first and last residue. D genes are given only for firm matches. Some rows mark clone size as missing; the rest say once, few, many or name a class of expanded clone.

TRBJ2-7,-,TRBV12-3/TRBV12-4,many,CASGDGPHYEQYF,TGTGCCAGCGGGGACGGCCCCCACTACGAGCAGTACTTC
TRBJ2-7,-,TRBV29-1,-,CSVEKSGAYEQYF,TGCAGCGTTGAAAAGTCAGGGGCCTACGAGCAGTACTTC
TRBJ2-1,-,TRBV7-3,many,CASSLFPYVTEQFF,TGTGCCAGCAGCTTATTTCCTTACGTTACTGAGCAGTTCTTC
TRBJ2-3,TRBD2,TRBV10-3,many,CATGTSGYTDTQYF,TGTGCCACCGGGACTAGCGGATACACAGATACGCAGTATTTT
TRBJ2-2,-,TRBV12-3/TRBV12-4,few,CASSLIGIELFF,TGTGCCAGCAGTTTAATCGGGATCGAGCTGTTTTTT
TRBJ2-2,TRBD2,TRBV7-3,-,CASSLLGLANTGELFF,TGTGCCAGCAGCTTACTAGGACTAGCGAACACCGGGGAGCTGTTTTTT
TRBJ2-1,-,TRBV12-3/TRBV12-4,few,CASSFIAGASYNEQFF,TGTGCCAGCAGTTTTATAGCTGGGGCCTCCTACAATGAGCAGTTCTTC
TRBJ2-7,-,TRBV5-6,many,CASSSANRDLYEQYF,TGTGCCAGCAGCTCCGCTAACAGGGACCTCTACGAGCAGTACTTC
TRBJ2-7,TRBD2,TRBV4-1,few,CASSQDGLAGYEQYF,TGCGCCAGCAGCCAAGATGGACTAGCAGGGTACGAGCAGTACTTC
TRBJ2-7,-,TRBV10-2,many,CATTYDSKIDEQYF,TGCGCCACCACCTACGACTCCAAAATCGACGAGCAGTACTTC
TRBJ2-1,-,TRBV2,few,CASSERGMFHEQFF,TGTGCCAGCAGTGAACGGGGGATGTTCCATGAGCAGTTCTTC
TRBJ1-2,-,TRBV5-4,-,CASSLVFAPLNRDRYGYTF,TGTGCCAGCAGCTTGGTTTTTGCCCCATTGAACAGGGACCGCTATGGCTACACCTTC
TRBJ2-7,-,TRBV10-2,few,CASSEGTRVEQYF,TGCGCCAGCAGTGAGGGTACTCGGGTTGAGCAGTACTTC
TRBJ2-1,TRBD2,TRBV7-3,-,CASSPGLAGGAIEQFF,TGTGCCAGCAGCCCAGGACTAGCGGGGGGTGCGATCGAGCAGTTCTTC
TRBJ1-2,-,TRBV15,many,CATSRGRANYGYTF,TGTGCCACCAGCAGAGGGAGGGCCAACTATGGCTACACCTTC
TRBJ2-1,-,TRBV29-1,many,CSVVVPSSYNEQFF,TGCAGCGTTGTGGTCCCGAGCTCCTACAATGAGCAGTTCTTC
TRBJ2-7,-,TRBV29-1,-,CSVARQSAYEQYF,TGCAGCGTTGCGAGACAGTCCGCCTACGAGCAGTACTTC
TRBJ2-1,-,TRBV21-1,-,CASSTSGRGDNEQFF,TGTGCCAGCAGCACCAGCGGGAGGGGGGACAATGAGCAGTTCTTC
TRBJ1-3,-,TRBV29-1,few,CSVEKTDRNTIYF,TGCAGCGTGGAGAAAACAGATAGAAACACCATATATTTT
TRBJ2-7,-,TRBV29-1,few,CSVEDPIEQYF,TGCAGCGTTGAAGACCCTATCGAGCAGTACTTC
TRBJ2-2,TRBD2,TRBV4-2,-,CASSQPGLEAGELFF,TGTGCCAGCAGCCAGCCGGGACTAGAGGCCGGGGAGCTGTTTTTT
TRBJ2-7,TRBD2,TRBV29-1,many,CSVKGLAPYEQYF,TGCAGCGTTAAAGGACTAGCTCCCTACGAGCAGTACTTC